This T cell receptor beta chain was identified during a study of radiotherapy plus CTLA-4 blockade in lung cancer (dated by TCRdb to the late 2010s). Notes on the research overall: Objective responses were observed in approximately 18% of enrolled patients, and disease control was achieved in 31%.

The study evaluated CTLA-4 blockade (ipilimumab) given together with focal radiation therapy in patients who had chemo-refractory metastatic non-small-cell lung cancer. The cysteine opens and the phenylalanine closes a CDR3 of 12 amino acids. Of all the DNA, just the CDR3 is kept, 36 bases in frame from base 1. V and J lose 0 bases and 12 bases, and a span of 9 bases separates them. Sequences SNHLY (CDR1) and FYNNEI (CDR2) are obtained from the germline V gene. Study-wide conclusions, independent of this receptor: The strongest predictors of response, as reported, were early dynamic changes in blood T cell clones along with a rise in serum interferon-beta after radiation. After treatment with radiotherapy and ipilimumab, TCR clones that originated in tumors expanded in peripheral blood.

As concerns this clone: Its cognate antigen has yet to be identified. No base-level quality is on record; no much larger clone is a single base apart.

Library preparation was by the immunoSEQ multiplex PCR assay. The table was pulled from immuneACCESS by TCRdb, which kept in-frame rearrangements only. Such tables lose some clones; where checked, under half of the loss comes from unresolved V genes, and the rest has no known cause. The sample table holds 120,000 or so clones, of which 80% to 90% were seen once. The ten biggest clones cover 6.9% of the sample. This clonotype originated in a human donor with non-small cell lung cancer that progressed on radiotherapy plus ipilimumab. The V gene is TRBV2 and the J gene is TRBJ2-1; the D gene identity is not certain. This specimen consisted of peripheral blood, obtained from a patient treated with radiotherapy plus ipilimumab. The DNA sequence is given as TGTGCCAGCAGTGAAGCTGCTAGAACGCAGTTCTTC. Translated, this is CASSEAARTQFF. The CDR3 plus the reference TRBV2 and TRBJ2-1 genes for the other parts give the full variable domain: EPEVTQTPSHQVTQMGQEVILRCVPISNHLYFYWYRQILGQKVEFLVSFYNNEISEKSEIFDDQFSVERPDGSNFTLKIRSTKLEDSAMYFCASSEAARTQFFGPGTRLTVL.